The present T cell receptor beta chain was sequenced within a study of blood T cell repertoires in COVID-19. Study overall: Specimens from acute and convalescent COVID-19 originated in the United States, Italy and Spain. Sample material is recorded as cDNA or gDNA derived from T cells, B-cell-depleted T cells, or PBMCs.

How the authors handled the data: Nucleated cell number was recorded as an estimate derived from reference gene primer amplification. Libraries were prepared by immunoSEQ multiplex PCR; TCRdb keeps only in-frame clonotypes and omits some of them. That table supplies the V and J calls and clone size; D and trimming were determined from the DNA. The sample includes 130,000 to 150,000 clones, 80% of them seen just once. The receptor was isolated from a man in his fifties or sixties with active or convalescent COVID-19. The material sequenced was peripheral blood.

CDR3 in DNA: TGTGCCAGTAGCAAGGGGAACAACAGGGATGGCTACACCTTC. Translated: CASSKGNNRDGYTF. The chain uses TRBV19 and TRBJ1-2, with D tentatively TRBD1 (6 bases). The germline CDR1 and CDR2 sequences are LNHDA and SQIVND (reference sequence). V was trimmed by 6 bases and J by 6 bases, leaving 17 bases between them. This CDR3 is built from 14 residues.